This T cell receptor beta chain was identified in a study of technical replicates of blood from a few donors. The germline gives CDR1 SGDLS, CDR2 YYNGEE. V trimming: 3 bases; J trimming: 7 bases; junction bases outside the gene matches: 6. This CDR3 contains 13 residues. Measured with immunoSEQ multiplex PCR; TCRdb has only the in-frame clones, and not every one. The sample consists of about 12,000 clones, 85% to 95% of them appearing once. The sequenced material came from PBMCs. The origin of this receptor is a human donor in good health. This rearrangement joins TRBV9 to TRBJ2-7, with 8 bases that match TRBD1. The CDR3 nucleotides are TGTGCCAGCAGCGGGCAGGGGGCGTCTGAGCAGTACTTC. It codes for CASSGQGASEQYF.